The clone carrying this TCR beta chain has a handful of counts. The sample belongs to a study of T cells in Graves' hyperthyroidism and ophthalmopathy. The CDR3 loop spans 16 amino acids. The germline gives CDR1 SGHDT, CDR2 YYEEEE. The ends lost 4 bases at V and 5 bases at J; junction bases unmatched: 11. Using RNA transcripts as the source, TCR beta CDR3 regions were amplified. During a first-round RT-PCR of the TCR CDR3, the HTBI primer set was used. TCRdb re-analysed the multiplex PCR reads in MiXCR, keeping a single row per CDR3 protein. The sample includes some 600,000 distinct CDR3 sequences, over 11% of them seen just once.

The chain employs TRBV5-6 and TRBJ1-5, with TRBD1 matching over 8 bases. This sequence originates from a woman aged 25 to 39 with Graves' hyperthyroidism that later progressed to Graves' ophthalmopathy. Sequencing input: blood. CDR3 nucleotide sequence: TGTGCCAGCAGCACGACCGGGACAGGAACCCATCAGCCCCAGCATTTT. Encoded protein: CASSTTGTGTHQPQHF.